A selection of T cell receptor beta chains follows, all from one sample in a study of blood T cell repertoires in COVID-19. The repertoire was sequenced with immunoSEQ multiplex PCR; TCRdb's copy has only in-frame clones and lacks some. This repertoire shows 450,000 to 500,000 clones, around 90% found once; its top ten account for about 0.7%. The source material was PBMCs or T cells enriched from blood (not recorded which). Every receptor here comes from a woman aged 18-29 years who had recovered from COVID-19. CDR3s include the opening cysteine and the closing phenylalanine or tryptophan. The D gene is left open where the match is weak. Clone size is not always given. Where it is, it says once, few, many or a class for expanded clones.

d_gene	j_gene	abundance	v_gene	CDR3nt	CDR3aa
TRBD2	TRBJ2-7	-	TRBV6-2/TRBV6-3	TGTGCCAGCAGTCTTGTGGGGACTAGCGGGACCTACGAGCAGTACTTC	CASSLVGTSGTYEQYF
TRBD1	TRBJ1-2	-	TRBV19	TGTGCCAGTAAAAGAACAGGGGTAGGTGGCTACACCTTC	CASKRTGVGGYTF
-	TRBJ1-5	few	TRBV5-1	TGCGCCAGCAGCTCGGCCCCCCACCGGGAGTGGGGGGGAGTTCAGCCCCAGCATTTT	CASSSAPHREWGGVQPQHF
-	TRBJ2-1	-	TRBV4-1	TGCGCCAGCAGCCAAGAACAGACGTACAATGAGCAGTTCTTC	CASSQEQTYNEQFF
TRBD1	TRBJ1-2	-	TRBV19	TGTGCCAGATCCAGTCACGACAGGGGCTATGGCTACACCTTC	CARSSHDRGYGYTF
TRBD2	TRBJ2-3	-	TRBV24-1	TGTGCCACCAGTGACGCCACTAGCGGGGGTATAGCAGATACGCAGTATTTT	CATSDATSGGIADTQYF
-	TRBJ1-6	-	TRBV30	TGTGCCTGGAGTGCCCATTGGGCCCTACCCCTCCACTTT	CAWSAHWALPLHF
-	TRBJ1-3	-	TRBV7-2	TGTGCCAGCAGCAGTGACAGTGGTTACTCTGGAAACACCATATATTTT	CASSSDSGYSGNTIYF
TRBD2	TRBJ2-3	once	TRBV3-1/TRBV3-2	TGTGCCAGCAGTCCCGGGACTAGCGGAATCACAGATACGCAGTATTTT	CASSPGTSGITDTQYF
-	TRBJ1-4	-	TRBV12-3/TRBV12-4	TGTGCCAGCAGTTTATTTAGCCGCGAAAAACTGTTTTTT	CASSLFSREKLFF
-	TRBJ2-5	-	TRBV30	TGTGCCTGGAGTGTACAGGTACGCGAAGGAGAGACCCAGTACTTC	CAWSVQVREGETQYF
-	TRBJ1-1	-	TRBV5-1	TGCGCCAGCAGCTTGGAGGGGTGGAACACTGAAGCTTTCTTT	CASSLEGWNTEAFF
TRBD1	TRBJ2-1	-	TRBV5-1	TGCGCCAGCAGTAATACCGGGACAGGGGATGAGCAGTTCTTC	CASSNTGTGDEQFF
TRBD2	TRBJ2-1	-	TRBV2	TGTGCCAGCAGTGGTACTAGCGGGGGGACCAATGAGCAGTTCTTC	CASSGTSGGTNEQFF
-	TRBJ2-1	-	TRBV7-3	TGTGCCAGCAGCACCAAAGATAGAGATGAGCAGTTCTTC	CASSTKDRDEQFF
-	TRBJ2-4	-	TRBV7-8	TGTGCCAGCAGCCCCCCTGGGCAAAAGTATGCCAAAAACATTCAGTACTTC	CASSPPGQKYAKNIQYF
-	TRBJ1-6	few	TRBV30	TGTGCCTGGGAAAGAGATAATTCACCCCTCCACTTT	CAWERDNSPLHF
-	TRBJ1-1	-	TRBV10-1	TGCGCCAGCAGTGATAGGGGGGGCGACACTGAAGCTTTCTTT	CASSDRGGDTEAFF
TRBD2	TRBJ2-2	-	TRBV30	TGTGCCTGGAGTGACGGTAGCGGGGGCCCCCACACCGGGGAGCTGTTTTTT	CAWSDGSGGPHTGELFF
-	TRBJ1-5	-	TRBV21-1	TGTGCCAGCAGCAAGCGGGAACCGACGGATCGGAGTGGCAATCAGCCCCAGCATTTT	CASSKREPTDRSGNQPQHF
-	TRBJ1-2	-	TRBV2	TGTGCCAGCAGTCACCACCTTACAGAGATGAACTATGGCTACACCTTC	CASSHHLTEMNYGYTF
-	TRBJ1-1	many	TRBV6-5	TGTGCCAGCAGCCAGGGTATTGGTACTGAAGCTTTCTTT	CASSQGIGTEAFF
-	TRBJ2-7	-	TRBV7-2	TGTGCCAGTAGAAGATTGGACAGCGCTTCCTACGAGCAGTACTTC	CASRRLDSASYEQYF
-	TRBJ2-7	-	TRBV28	TGTGCCAGCAGTTCTTTACGTTTCCTTGGCGGGGAGCAGTACTTC	CASSSLRFLGGEQYF
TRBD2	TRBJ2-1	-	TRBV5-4	TGTGCCAGCAGCCCCATAGCGGGGGGTCTATACAATGAGCAGTTCTTC	CASSPIAGGLYNEQFF
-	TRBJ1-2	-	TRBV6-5	TGTGCCAGCAGGCCCCTAAGGGGGATTAACTATGGCTACACCTTC	CASRPLRGINYGYTF
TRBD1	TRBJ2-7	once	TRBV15	TGTGCCACCAGCAGAGAACAGGGGGCCTACGAGCAGTACTTC	CATSREQGAYEQYF
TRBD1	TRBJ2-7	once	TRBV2	TGTGCCAGCACCCTACAGGGGGCCTCCTACGAGCAGTACTTC	CASTLQGASYEQYF
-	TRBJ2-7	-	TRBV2	TGTGCCAGCAGTGAAATCGTGGGCCCATACGAGCAGTACTTC	CASSEIVGPYEQYF
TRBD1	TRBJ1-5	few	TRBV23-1	TGCGCCAGCAGTCAACAAACAGACAGGGGGGGAGGGCAGCCCCAGCATTTT	CASSQQTDRGGGQPQHF
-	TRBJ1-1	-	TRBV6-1	TGTGCCAGCAGTGAGTCTGGCTCAGGAGAGGGAACTGAAGCTTTCTTT	CASSESGSGEGTEAFF
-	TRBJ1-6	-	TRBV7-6	TGTGCCAGCAGCCTTGCTTTTGGGGCGAATTCACCCCTCCACTTT	CASSLAFGANSPLHF
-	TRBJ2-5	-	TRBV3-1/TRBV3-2	TGTGCCAGCAGCCAAGTCGGAGGGACCCAGTACTTC	CASSQVGGTQYF
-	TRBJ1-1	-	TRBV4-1	TGCGCCAGCACCCGGGGGACTGAAGCTTTCTTT	CASTRGTEAFF
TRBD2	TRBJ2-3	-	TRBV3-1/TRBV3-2	TGTGCCAGCAGGCGGGCCTTAAGCGGGGAAGATACGCAGTATTTT	CASRRALSGEDTQYF
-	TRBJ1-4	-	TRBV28	TGTGCCAGCAGTCCCCCGGCAGGTTCAATTGAAAAACTGTTTTTT	CASSPPAGSIEKLFF
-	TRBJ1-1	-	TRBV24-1	TGTGCCACCAGTGATTTGCGAATGGGGGCGACTTATGAAGCTTTCTTT	CATSDLRMGATYEAFF
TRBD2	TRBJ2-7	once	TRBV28	TGTGCCAGCGGGAGGGAACCGCGCGAGCAGTACTTC	CASGREPREQYF
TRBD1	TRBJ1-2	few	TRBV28	TGTGCCAGCAGTTGGAACAGGGGCAACGGCTACACCTTC	CASSWNRGNGYTF
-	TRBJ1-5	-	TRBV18	TGTGCCAGCCGTCAAAACAGGGAGCCCCAGCATTTT	CASRQNREPQHF
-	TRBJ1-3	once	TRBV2	TGTGCCAGCAGCTATAATGACGGGGACTCTGGAAACACCATATATTTT	CASSYNDGDSGNTIYF
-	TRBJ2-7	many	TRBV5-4	TGTGCCAGCAGCTCGGGGTCTTCCTACGAGCAGTACTTC	CASSSGSSYEQYF
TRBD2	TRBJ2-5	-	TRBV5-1	TGCGCCAGCAGCTTGGCACCCAGCGGGGGGGAAGAGACCCAGTACTTC	CASSLAPSGGEETQYF
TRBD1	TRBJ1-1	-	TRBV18	TGTGCCAGCTCACCAGTACGCGGGACAGGGGATGGGACTGAAGCTTTCTTT	CASSPVRGTGDGTEAFF
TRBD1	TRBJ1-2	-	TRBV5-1	TGCGCCAGCAGCTTTGGGACAGGGAATGGCTACACCTTC	CASSFGTGNGYTF
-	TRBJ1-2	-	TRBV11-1	TGTGCCAGCAGCCTTACGACAGCTAACTATGGCTACACCTTC	CASSLTTANYGYTF
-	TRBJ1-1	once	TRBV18	TGTGCCAGCTCACCACCGGTTAGCGGGAACACTGAAGCTTTCTTT	CASSPPVSGNTEAFF
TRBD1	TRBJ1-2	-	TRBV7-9	TGTGCCAGCAGCCCTTTGACAGGGAACTATGGCTACACCTTC	CASSPLTGNYGYTF
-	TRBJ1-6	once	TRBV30	TGTGCCTGGAGTCACTATAATTCACCCCTCCACTTT	CAWSHYNSPLHF